The 6 T cell receptor beta chains below come from one sample, sequenced in a study of cytomegalovirus exposure and HLA in healthy donors (TCRdb year 2017). Libraries were prepared through the immunoSEQ multiplex PCR assay. The table was pulled from immuneACCESS by TCRdb, which kept in-frame rearrangements only. Such tables lose some clones; where checked, under half of the loss comes from unresolved V genes, and the rest has no known cause. The sample profile shows tens of thousands of clones; roughly 92% of them were found once. The ten biggest clones cover approximately 1.1% of the sample. Source material: PBMCs. Receptors were obtained from a woman aged 30 to 39 in good health and CMV-seropositive.

The chain is built from TRBV7-7 and TRBJ2-2; 12 bases line up with TRBD2. The CDR3 is 19 amino acids. Germline V gene lookup returns CDR1 SSHAT and CDR2 FNYEAQ (reference sequence). The junction had 17 bases not matched to a gene; V was cut back by 5 bases and J by 7 bases. CDR3 amino acids: CASSPRGLAGVGAGGELFF. The CDR3 DNA reads as TGTGCCAGCAGCCCACGGGGACTAGCGGGCGTCGGGGCGGGCGGGGAGCTGTTTTTT.

This rearrangement joins TRBV13 to TRBJ1-1, with a tentative D call TRBD1 (6 bases). The CDR3 is 15 residues long. Germline V gene sequence: CDR1 PRHDT, CDR2 FYEKMQ (reference sequence). V lost 5 bases and J lost 1, with 14 bases in between. CDR3 in DNA: TGTGCCAGCAGCGCCGCGGGGGGGGCGAACACTGAAGCTTTCTTT. Protein: CASSAAGGANTEAFF.

The rearrangement uses TRBV27 and TRBJ2-7; 14 bases fit TRBD2. This CDR3 spans 15 amino acids. J lost 6 bases, V lost 4 bases, and 5 bases had no gene match. Looked up from germline, CDR1 is MNHEY and CDR2 is SMNVEV (reference sequence). The CDR3 DNA reads TGTGCCAGCAGTTGGGGACTAGCGGGAGTCGGCGAGCAGTACTTC. Its translation is CASSWGLAGVGEQYF.

The chain has TRBV4-3 and TRBJ2-1; maybe TRBD2 (6 bases). Germline assignment: CDR1 LGHNA and CDR2 YSLEER. V was shortened by 4 bases and J by 8 bases, with 15 bases between the two germline ends. This CDR3 region has 14 residues. The CDR3 loop is CASSPEAGIDEQFF. The CDR3 bases are TGCGCCAGCAGCCCAGAAGCGGGTATTGATGAGCAGTTCTTC.

J is TRBJ2-5 and V is TRBV5-8, with TRBD2 matching over 9 bases. CDR1 is SGHTS and CDR2 is YDEGEE in the germline V gene. CDR3 length equals 17 residues. V lost 0 bases and J lost 2; bases outside the gene matches: 8. The DNA for the CDR3 is TGTGCCAGCAGCTTGGGGACTAGCGAACCTCAACAAGAGACCCAGTACTTC. Protein product: CASSLGTSEPQQETQYF.

The DNA for the CDR3 is TGTGCCAGCAGTTCAGTTGTTGTGACTAGCGGATACAATGAGCAGTTCTTC. Its protein is CASSSVVVTSGYNEQFF. The chain uses TRBV28 and TRBJ2-1; 9 bases align to TRBD2. Germline values: CDR1 MDHEN, CDR2 SYDVKM. Trimming removed 4 bases from V and 4 bases from J; junction bases left unmatched: 11. The CDR3 is 17 residues long.